This TCR beta chain was identified during a study of identical twins. Regarding the study as a whole: Out-of-frame alpha sequences that twins shared showed excess low generation probability.

This clonotype was seen more than once but under ten times. Its antigen is not identified. Germline loops: CDR1 LGHNA, CDR2 YNFKEQ. V lost 3 bases and J lost 0; bases outside the gene matches: 2. This CDR3 comprises 16 residues. TCRdb fed the 5' RACE reads into MiXCR, producing one record per CDR3 protein. The table lists approximately 600,000 distinct CDR3 sequences, 9.5% to 10% of them singletons. This sample was also put to use in a study of yellow fever vaccine responses in identical twins.

The chain links TRBV4-2 to TRBJ2-2; 9 bases match TRBD2. Sequencing input: PBMCs. This TCR derives from a young woman in good health. The CDR3 protein is CASSQLAGPNTGELFF. CDR3 DNA sequence: TGTGCCAGCAGCCAGCTAGCGGGGCCGAACACCGGGGAGCTGTTTTTT.